This entry lists 16 T cell receptor beta chains sequenced from one sample in a study of immune heterogeneity within non-small cell lung tumors. Bulk tumor genomic DNA constituted the template, at around 600 ng per sample. Far-apart biopsies, several per primary tumor, were taken during surgery. Patients underwent curative surgery for untreated, newly diagnosed non-small cell lung cancer. With 32 V and 13 J primers, multiplex PCR amplified the TCR beta CDR3. TCRdb recomputed calls from the multiplex PCR reads with MiXCR, one row per CDR3 protein. The sample includes about 10,000 distinct CDR3 sequences, around 30% of them seen just once. Source material: lung tumor tissue. All receptors come from a man between 50 and 59 years old with non-small cell lung cancer.

About this clonotype: It may be a read error: a sequence one base away is much more abundant. This chain connects TRBV7-9 to TRBJ2-3, with D unresolved. The CDR3 is made up of 12 amino acids. Germline CDR1 reads SEHNR; CDR2 reads FQNEAQ (reference sequence). The CDR3 DNA follows: TGTGCCAGCAGCCGTCCCCTTGATACGAAGTATTTT. Its translation is CASSRPLDTKYF.

Many counts were recorded for this clonotype. V usage is TRBV5-1 and J usage is TRBJ2-5; 7 positions match TRBD2. The CDR3 runs 15 residues. Germline V gene sequence: CDR1 SGHRS, CDR2 YFSETQ. The J segment lost 5 bases and the V segment lost 0 bases, leaving 7 bases of the junction unmatched. The CDR3 DNA is TGCGCCAGCAGCTTGGAGCGGGGCCCATGGGAGACCCAGTACTTC. Encoded protein: CASSLERGPWETQYF.

Comment on this clonotype: A much larger clone lies a single base off, so this may be a read error. The chain links TRBV6-2 or TRBV6-3 to TRBJ2-7; D is perhaps TRBD2 (7 bases). Germline V gene sequence: CDR1 MNHEY, CDR2 SVGEGT. The ends were cut back, 11 bases at V and 5 bases at J, with 19 bases in the middle. This CDR3 is 13 amino acids long. The CDR3 sequence is CARTGGSLDEQYF. The CDR3 region has the DNA TGTGCCCGCACGGGGGGCAGTCTTGACGAGCAGTACTTC.

The V and J genes are TRBV5-1 and TRBJ2-3; D gene unclear. There are 13 residues in the CDR3. The germline CDR1 and CDR2 sequences are SGHRS and YFSETQ. V lost 0 bases and J 0 bases, leaving 2 bases between the germline ends. CDR3 DNA sequence: TGCGCCAGCAGCTTGGCCAGCACAGATACGCAGTATTTT. As protein: CASSLASTDTQYF.

In its sample, this clonotype is medium-sized (0.01 to 0.1%). This rearrangement joins TRBV5-1 to TRBJ2-7; 9 nucleotides agree with TRBD1. The CDR3 loop spans 14 amino acids. Germline CDR1 SGHRS, CDR2 YFSETQ. V lost 4 bases to trimming and J lost 4 bases; unmatched junction nucleotides: 6. This chain's CDR3 is CASSSSGTGYEQYF. CDR3 nucleotide sequence: TGCGCCAGCAGCAGCTCCGGGACAGGGTACGAGCAGTACTTC.

Note on this clonotype: This sequence may be a read error, since a much larger clone differs from it by one base. The CDR3 loop reads CASSKPRGPSPYEQYF. CDR3 nucleotides: TGTGCCAGCAGTAAACCTAGGGGCCCAAGTCCCTACGAGCAGTACTTC. V usage is TRBV28 and J usage is TRBJ2-7, with D possibly being TRBD1 (5 bases). Trimming took 5 bases from V and 2 from J, leaving 19 bases between them. Germline lookup yields CDR1 MDHEN and CDR2 SYDVKM. The CDR3 totals 16 residues.

In the case of this clonotype: An end of the junction does not agree with germline; a read error may underlie this. The chain combines TRBV19 with TRBJ1-1; D gene uncertain. This CDR3 has 14 amino acids. The germline V gene has CDR1 LNHDA and CDR2 SQIVND (reference sequence). The CDR3 bases are TGTGCCAGTAAAAGCGGGCCCGCGAACAATGAAGCTTTCTTT. Amino acids: CASKSGPANNEAFF.

The chain uses TRBV19 and TRBJ2-1; either TRBD1 or TRBD2 may supply D (5 bases each). The CDR3 covers 14 residues. V gave up 9 bases and J gave up 5 bases, with 17 bases separating them. CDR1 is LNHDA, CDR2 SQIVND, per germline (reference sequence). The CDR3 spells CASKGDSAHNEQFF. The DNA for the CDR3 is TGTGCCAGCAAGGGAGACAGTGCGCACAATGAGCAGTTCTTC.

Many counts were recorded for this clonotype. The genes are TRBV5-1 and TRBJ2-5; D gene uncertain. Trimming cost V 4 bases and J 4 bases, with 17 bases left between them. The CDR3 covers 15 residues. Germline V lookup: CDR1 SGHRS, CDR2 YFSETQ. The CDR3 sequence is CASSEQLRVAETQYF. The CDR3 coding sequence is TGCGCCAGCAGCGAACAATTAAGGGTTGCAGAGACCCAGTACTTC.

This clonotype ranks as medium-sized (0.01 to 0.1%). The V and J genes are TRBV20-1 and TRBJ1-6; D remains ambiguous. The CDR3 covers 17 residues. The V gene lost 3 bases and the J gene lost 0 bases, with 15 bases spanning the gap. Germline assignment: CDR1 DFQATT and CDR2 SNEGSKA (reference sequence). The CDR3 loop reads CSARVGGPSSYNSPLHF. The CDR3 DNA sequence: TGCAGTGCTAGGGTTGGAGGGCCCAGCTCCTATAATTCACCCCTCCACTTT.

Worth noting for this clonotype: A much larger clone sits a single nucleotide away, making a read error possible. This chain uses TRBV19 with TRBJ1-5; D is unclear. Germline V gives CDR1 LNHDA, CDR2 SQIVND (reference sequence). Trimming stripped 6 bases from V and 0 bases from J, with 12 bases between. This CDR3 contains 15 residues. The CDR3 spells CASRATCISNQPQHF. The CDR3, as DNA: TGTGCCAGTAGGGCGACATGCATTAGCAATCAGCCCCAGCATTTT.

The chain links TRBV5-5 to TRBJ2-5; possibly TRBD1 or TRBD2 for D (6 bases each). Trimming shortened V by 1 base and J by 1 base, and 20 bases separated the two germline ends. Germline lookup yields CDR1 SGHKS and CDR2 YYEKEE (reference sequence). CDR3 size: 18 residues. CDR3 residues: CASSLRGVVGGLQETQYF. In DNA form, the CDR3 reads TGTGCCAGCAGCTTGAGGGGGGTAGTGGGGGGACTCCAAGAGACCCAGTACTTC.

A note on this clonotype: This could be a read error, since a much larger clone is one nucleotide away. This is likely a read error, given that the CDR3 carries no conserved phenylalanine or tryptophan at its end. The chain employs TRBV20-1 and TRBJ2-3; 7 bases fit TRBD2. V dropped 4 bases and J dropped 5; count of bases not matched to a gene: 6. Germline V gene lookup returns CDR1 DFQATT and CDR2 SNEGSKA (reference sequence). CDR3 length: 13 amino acids. CDR3 amino acids: CSAISGVQDTQYL. The DNA for the CDR3 is TGCAGTGCTATAAGCGGGGTTCAAGATACGCAGTATCTT.

This sequence joins TRBV10-1 and TRBJ1-2; 8 nucleotides align to TRBD1. Germline values: CDR1 WNHNN, CDR2 SYGVQD (reference sequence). V dropped 3 bases and J dropped 4; count of bases not matched to a gene: 13. The CDR3 has 17 residues. The CDR3 is CASSDHRDRILGYGYTF. The CDR3 DNA reads as TGCGCCAGCAGTGATCACCGGGACAGGATCCTAGGCTATGGCTACACCTTC.

Concerning this clonotype itself: Just one base apart from a much larger clone, this may be a read error. V and J are TRBV20-1 and TRBJ1-2, with D perhaps TRBD1 (5 bases). V lost 0 bases to trimming and J lost 4 bases, with 12 bases between them. The length of the CDR3 is 14 residues. CDR1 and CDR2 from the germline V gene are DFQATT and SNEGSKA (reference sequence). This CDR3 is CSARDPLGTYGYTF. The CDR3, as DNA: TGCAGTGCTAGAGATCCGTTGGGGACCTATGGCTACACCTTC.

The genes are TRBV7-3 and TRBJ2-3, with TRBD2 matching 11 bases. Germline-derived CDR1 and CDR2 are SGHTA and FQGTGA. V shed 5 bases and J 1 base; nucleotides not matched to a gene: 2. This CDR3 has 15 amino acids. The CDR3 DNA reads as TGTGCCAGCAGCAAGACTAGCGGGGGCACAGATACGCAGTATTTT. Residues: CASSKTSGGTDTQYF.